The 20 T cell receptor beta chains in this list originate from one sample, sequenced in a study of T cell responses to AZD1222 COVID-19 vaccine (dated by TCRdb to about 2021). The receptor library was made with the immunoSEQ multiplex PCR assay. Here the immuneACCESS table is served through TCRdb, limited to in-frame sequences with V and J called. Missing clones are a known gap in these copies; in checked studies unresolved V genes cover under half, and the rest lacks a known reason. This sample is represented by around 120,000 clones; roughly 91% of them were singletons. Around 4.5% of the sample rests with the top ten. Reading the label with the study, this specimen's time point is: baseline before first vaccination. Sequencing was performed on peripheral blood, taken on day 0 of AZD1222 vaccination. These receptors all stem from an adult in good health.

The V gene is TRBV7-9, the J gene TRBJ2-3; 7 positions match TRBD2. Germline CDR1 SEHNR, CDR2 FQNEAQ (reference sequence). The CDR3 is made up of 14 amino acids. The V segment lost 3 bases and the J segment 4 bases; nucleotides outside the gene matches: 4. The CDR3 region is CASSFAGVADTQYF. The CDR3 DNA reads as TGTGCCAGCAGCTTTGCGGGGGTCGCAGATACGCAGTATTTT.

The chain joins TRBV10-2 to TRBJ2-7, with 7 bases that match TRBD1. The germline V gene has CDR1 WSHSY and CDR2 SAAADI. The CDR3 extends over 14 amino acids. The ends lost 8 bases at V and 2 bases at J; junction bases unmatched: 9. CDR3 nucleotides: TGCGCCAGCTCGAGACAGGGTGGCACCTACGAGCAGTACTTC. This sequence encodes CASSRQGGTYEQYF.

This clone was counted between two and nine times. The rearrangement links TRBV6-1 to TRBJ2-3, with 10 bases that match TRBD2. With V trimmed by 3 bases and J by 4 bases, 10 bases remained unmatched. CDR1 is MNHNS, CDR2 SASEGT, per germline. There are 17 residues in the CDR3. The CDR3 sequence is CASSEESLAGVPDTQYF. The CDR3, as DNA: TGTGCCAGCAGTGAGGAGTCGCTAGCGGGAGTTCCAGATACGCAGTATTTT.

V gene TRBV5-1 combines with J gene TRBJ1-6, with 8 bases lining up with TRBD1. Germline loops: CDR1 SGHRS, CDR2 YFSETQ. This CDR3 has 16 amino acids. V dropped 5 bases and J dropped 10; count of bases not matched to a gene: 14. The DNA of the CDR3 is TGCGCCAGCAGAAACCCTGGACAGGGACCAGAGTCACCCCTCCACTTT. Translated, it gives CASRNPGQGPESPLHF.

This sequence joins TRBV3-1 (or the pseudogene TRBV3-2) and TRBJ2-3; a possible D gene is TRBD2 (5 bases). The V end was cut by 1 base, the J end by 14 bases, with 16 bases between. Germline-derived CDR1 and CDR2 are LGHDT and YNNKEL (reference sequence). This CDR3 is 13 amino acids long. The CDR3 protein is CASSQAVSGRGYF. CDR3 nucleotide sequence: TGTGCCAGCAGCCAAGCTGTAAGCGGCCGAGGGTATTTT.

This clone came up a few times. The V call is TRBV28, the J call TRBJ1-6, with D possibly being TRBD1 (6 bases). Germline V CDR1 and CDR2: MDHEN, SYDVKM. The CDR3 contains 13 residues. The germline V and J ends were trimmed by 8 bases and 14 bases, with 19 bases remaining between them. In DNA form, the CDR3 reads TGTGCCAGCTTCGCGGGGGCCACAAGAACCCTCCACTTT. Translated, it gives CASFAGATRTLHF.

This clone was counted between two and nine times. This rearrangement joins TRBV11-2 to TRBJ1-4; D perhaps matches TRBD1 (5 bases). CDR1 is SGHAT, CDR2 FQNNGV, per germline. The CDR3 length is 14 residues. V was shortened by 1 base and J by 7 bases, with 10 bases between the two germline ends. The CDR3 here is CASSLVGAGEKLFF. CDR3 bases: TGTGCCAGCAGCTTAGTTGGGGCAGGTGAAAAACTGTTTTTT.

V gene TRBV12-3 or TRBV12-4 combines with J gene TRBJ2-1, with D possibly TRBD1 on 6 matching bases. V lost 6 bases and J 6 bases, leaving 12 bases between the germline ends. This CDR3 is 13 amino acids long. The CDR3 spells CASSSQQGNEQFF. CDR3 nucleotides: TGTGCCAGCAGCTCTCAACAGGGCAATGAGCAGTTCTTC.

J is TRBJ1-5 and V is TRBV2; the D gene is possibly TRBD1 (5 bases). The germline gives CDR1 SNHLY, CDR2 FYNNEI. With 6 bases removed from V and 5 bases from J, the gap between germline ends came to 20 bases. CDR3 length: 16 residues. CDR3 residues: CASSDRDLGGDQPQHF. The CDR3 DNA sequence: TGTGCCAGCAGCGACCGCGACCTAGGAGGGGATCAGCCCCAGCATTTT.

This clone was seen only once. This sequence joins TRBV6-5 and TRBJ2-7; no clear D. Germline CDR1 reads MNHEY; CDR2 reads SVGAGI. This CDR3 is 11 amino acids long. V was pared by 4 bases and J by 5 bases, with 6 bases between. The CDR3 DNA sequence: TGTGCCAGCAGTTGGGGTAACGAGCAGTACTTC. This encodes CASSWGNEQYF.

The chain couples TRBV15 to TRBJ2-5; D perhaps matches TRBD2 (5 bases). The germline V and J ends were trimmed by 6 bases and 4 bases, with 9 bases remaining between them. This CDR3 contains 12 residues. CDR1 is LNHNV and CDR2 is YYDKDF in the germline V gene (reference sequence). CDR3 coding DNA: TGTGCCACCAGGGGTCGGGGAGAGACCCAGTACTTC. Translating it yields CATRGRGETQYF.

This clone was observed once. J is TRBJ1-2 and V is TRBV6-6; D is unresolved. Trimming took 5 bases from V and 2 from J, leaving 9 bases between them. CDR1 is MNHNY, CDR2 SVGAGI, per germline (reference sequence). The CDR3 has 13 residues. The CDR3 sequence is CASSVDENYGYTF. CDR3 nucleotide sequence: TGTGCCAGCAGTGTTGACGAGAACTATGGCTACACCTTC.

The chain carries TRBV5-6 and TRBJ2-5; no reliable D call. V lost 4 bases and J 5 bases, leaving 12 bases between the germline ends. The CDR3 sequence is 13 residues long. Looked up from germline, CDR1 is SGHDT and CDR2 is YYEEEE. CDR3 sequence reads: CASSQMVRETQYF. Here the CDR3 DNA reads TGTGCCAGCAGCCAAATGGTCAGGGAGACCCAGTACTTC.

The V and J genes are TRBV5-1 and TRBJ2-1; tentatively, D is TRBD1 (6 bases). From germline, CDR1 is SGHRS and CDR2 YFSETQ. This CDR3 spans 16 amino acids. Trimming pared 0 bases from V and 8 bases from J, leaving 18 bases between. For the CDR3, the DNA is TGCGCCAGCAGCTTGGGCGACAGGAGTCTTCCCGATGAGCAGTTCTTC. Protein sequence: CASSLGDRSLPDEQFF.

The rearrangement links TRBV30 to TRBJ2-1; D is ambiguous. CDR1 GTSNPN and CDR2 SVGIG come from the germline V gene (reference sequence). The CDR3 is 12 residues long. The V end was cut by 2 bases, the J end by 9 bases, with 11 bases between. The CDR3 protein is CAWSFGDGEQFF. CDR3 nucleotides: TGTGCCTGGAGTTTTGGGGATGGTGAGCAGTTCTTC.

The rearrangement links TRBV5-5 to TRBJ2-5; TRBD2 might be the D (5 bases). Trimming took 4 bases from V and 3 from J, leaving 7 bases between them. The CDR3 extends over 12 amino acids. CDR1 SGHKS and CDR2 YYEKEE come from the germline V gene (reference sequence). Written as DNA, the CDR3 is TGTGCCAGCAGCCGAGCGGAAGAGACCCAGTACTTC. Amino acids: CASSRAEETQYF.

This chain joins TRBV27 and TRBJ1-1; the D is unclear. Trimming removed 7 bases at V and 0 bases at J, with 12 bases between. This CDR3 region has 14 residues. The germline V gene has CDR1 MNHEY and CDR2 SMNVEV (reference sequence). Here the CDR3 DNA reads TGTGCCAGCATGACGGCAGAGGTGAACACTGAAGCTTTCTTT. Encoded protein: CASMTAEVNTEAFF.

The chain couples TRBV4-2 to TRBJ1-1; 9 nucleotides agree with TRBD1. Germline lookup yields CDR1 LGHNA and CDR2 YNFKEQ. The V segment lost 1 base and the J segment 2 bases; nucleotides outside the gene matches: 5. The length of the CDR3 is 16 residues. DNA for the CDR3: TGTGCCAGCAGCCAAGGGGGGGACAGGGCAAACACTGAAGCTTTCTTT. It specifies CASSQGGDRANTEAFF.

This clone was detected only once. This rearrangement joins TRBV4-1 to TRBJ2-3, with TRBD2 identical over 14 bases. This CDR3 region has 16 residues. Trimming took 4 bases from V and 3 from J; bases not matched to a gene: 3. Germline CDR1 and CDR2: MGHRA and YSYEKL. The CDR3 nucleotides read TGCGCCAGCAGCCTACGGACTAGCGGGAGGACAGATACGCAGTATTTT. Protein: CASSLRTSGRTDTQYF.

The V gene is TRBV5-6, the J gene TRBJ2-5; D not certain. The V gene's germline CDR1 is SGHDT and CDR2 YYEEEE. The CDR3 is 15 amino acids. Trimming left V 3 bases short and J 5 bases short, with 17 bases between. DNA for the CDR3: TGTGCCAGCAGCTGGGATGGAGTGGGGAAGGAGACCCAGTACTTC. Translated, it gives CASSWDGVGKETQYF. The full variable domain, in which reference TRBV5-6 and TRBJ2-5 provide the parts outside the CDR3, is DAGVTQSPTHLIKTRGQQVTLRCSPKSGHDTVSWYQQALGQGPQFIFQYYEEEERQRGNFPDRFSGHQFPNYSSELNVNALLLGDSALYLCASSWDGVGKETQYFGPGTRLLVL.